The following is a T cell receptor (beta chain) sequence with its context. This clonotype was found once. It has no known antigen specificity. No base quality information exists; no much larger clone differs at one position. One read yields weak evidence. These data belong to a study of naive and memory T cell subsets (dated by TCRdb to between 2016 and 2019). At the level of the whole study: The study applied an open-source, UMI-based TCR alpha and beta sequencing pipeline to sorted naive and memory peripheral blood T cell subsets. The functional CMV T cell responses agreed completely with IgG serology results. RNA was DNase-treated and reverse transcribed with TCR constant-region primers, mostly using SuperScript III. Results and caveats for the whole study, not just this receptor: Once error correction was done, more than 90% of naive TCR sequences showed up just once, which made the naive abundance distributions much steeper than those of the memory subsets. In both CD4 and CD8 cells, the Gini index increased while Shannon and inverse Simpson diversity decreased from naive through CM, EM and EMRA. No ground truth was available to validate the repertoire findings for the naive and memory subsets. A power law was followed by TCR abundance, with an exponent that differed between naive and memory subsets but was consistent across the three individuals. A clonotype was defined as a single alpha or beta chain sequence rather than as a paired alpha/beta receptor. RNA-based TCR counts may be influenced by expression changes linked to T cell activation and differentiation.

Libraries were prepared through UMI-ligation and nested PCR. An equimolar mix of two oligonucleotides covering both TRBC1 and TRBC2 was used as the beta constant-region primer. A single-stranded oligonucleotide bearing the SP2 primer plus a 12-nucleotide UMI was ligated onto the 3' end of the cDNA by T4 RNA ligase 1. The ligated cDNA went through four rounds of PCR with nested alpha and beta constant-region primers together with the SP2 primer. Incubation of the ligation reaction lasted roughly 20-25 hours at 16 degrees C. PCR2 was typically run as a SYBR Green qPCR and stopped at a predetermined threshold to prevent over-amplification. Every purification after the first one was done using Agencourt AMPure XP magnetic beads. Library amounts were measured by Qubit and library quality was assessed on a TapeStation, where the main peak was expected at around 650 bp. Pooled libraries were sequenced on an Illumina MiSeq using v2 2x251 paired-end kits, and typically about 0.9-2.1 million reads were obtained per sample. Each sample library was pooled at approximately 4.2 nM, and roughly 4.5-7% PhiX was included to improve cluster recognition. In the authors' own workflow: Using tag matching that tolerated one base-pair mismatch, Decombinator assigned V and J genes to FASTQ reads that had been processed by Demultiplexor. Collapsinator relied on UMIs to fix sequencing errors as well as frequency errors caused by PCR heterogeneity. CDR3Translator translated TCRs and extracted CDR3s from the conserved cysteine to the FGXG phenylalanine, flagging non-productive sequences. Gini, Shannon entropy and inverse Simpson indices were computed after subsampling the repertoires to the same number of UMI-defined TCRs. Within the linear range, a power law was fitted to clonotype abundance distributions using maximum likelihood. Similar UMI counts, unique TCR numbers and clonal distributions were obtained with the pipeline and with MIGEC on one naive CD8 sample. The repertoires were searched for 7,000 to 8,000 CMV-associated CDR3 sequences that had been compiled from VDJdb and a published dataset. TCRdb trimmed public reads at Q25 via fastp, called clones via MiXCR and kept in-frame beta chains. Each entry is one CDR3 protein sequence, shown with its most common DNA and genes. TCRdb's processing, not the study's, gives the V and J calls here. The sample table lists 65,000 to 85,000 distinct CDR3 sequences, around 13% of them with a count of one. The ten largest clones represent over 0.75% of the sample.

Via the germline V gene, CDR1 is MGHRA and CDR2 YSYEKL. V is clipped by 0 bases and J by 4 bases, and the sequence between their germline boundaries is 24 bases long. Taken from cysteine to phenylalanine, the CDR3 has 19 residues. CDR3 DNA only is kept here, 57 bases in frame from base 1. Separate amplification of TCR alpha and beta chain libraries was performed from the second PCR step onward. The CMV status of each donor was determined by measuring IFNgamma production from CD4+ T cells after fresh PBMCs had been stimulated overnight with CMV viral lysate. Miltenyi beads were used first to positively select CD4 T cells, and CD8 T cells were then positively selected from the CD4-negative fraction. After staining for CD3, CD4, CD8, CD45RA, CD27 and a live/dead dye, cells were sorted on a BD Aria II into four subsets based on CD45RA and CD27. A few healthy volunteers provided blood, and each donor's sample was split into CD4 and CD8 T cells and then further divided into four differentiation subsets. Approximately 120 ml of peripheral blood was taken from each donor, and PBMC were separated by density-gradient centrifugation on Ficoll-Paque PLUS. After sorting, cells were lysed in RLT buffer, RNA was extracted using a Qiagen RNeasy kit, and the extracted RNA was stored at -80 degrees C.

The receptor's source is a human donor in good health. Recombination joined TRBV4-1 with TRBJ2-5, with the D gene too uncertain to name. The sample comprised central memory CD4+ T cells from blood. The cell subset or site label, read with the paper, signifies: central memory, CD45RA- CD27+. The base sequence is TGCGCCAGCAGCCAAGATAACGAGCGCACGACCCCATCCGGAGAGACCCAGTACTTC. This translates into CASSQDNERTTPSGETQYF.